The rows below give T cell receptor beta chains drawn from one sample of a study of blood T cell repertoires in COVID-19. The data were produced by immunoSEQ multiplex PCR, yet TCRdb's version contains in-frame clones alone and is incomplete. This sample has tens of thousands of clones, with about 84% found just once. Sequenced sample: peripheral blood. All receptors come from a woman in her 70s with acute or convalescent COVID-19. Both conserved end residues are part of each CDR3. The D gene is left open where the match is weak. Only part of the rows carry a size: once, few, many, or a class if the clone is expanded.

cdr3_aa: CATLRPENNYGYTF
cdr3_nt: TGTGCCACCCTTCGTCCAGAAAACAACTATGGCTACACCTTC
v_call: TRBV28
j_call: TRBJ1-2
clone_size: NA
d_call: NA

cdr3_aa: CASTTRNTQYF
cdr3_nt: TGTGCCAGTACCACGCGGAATACGCAGTATTTT
v_call: TRBV19
j_call: TRBJ2-3
clone_size: NA
d_call: NA

cdr3_aa: CAGGTGRNEKLFF
cdr3_nt: TGTGCCGGAGGGACAGGGCGTAATGAAAAACTGTTTTTT
v_call: TRBV19
j_call: TRBJ1-4
clone_size: NA
d_call: TRBD1

cdr3_aa: CAEMTSGAPDTQYF
cdr3_nt: TGTGCCGAAATGACTAGCGGGGCGCCGGATACGCAGTATTTT
v_call: TRBV2
j_call: TRBJ2-3
clone_size: few
d_call: TRBD2

cdr3_aa: CASSHPLGLIDSPLHF
cdr3_nt: TGTGCCAGCAGCCACCCCTTAGGACTAATAGATTCACCCCTCCACTTT
v_call: TRBV3-1/TRBV3-2
j_call: TRBJ1-6
clone_size: NA
d_call: NA

cdr3_aa: CATIQRETQYF
cdr3_nt: TGTGCCACCATCCAGAGGGAGACCCAGTACTTC
v_call: TRBV15
j_call: TRBJ2-5
clone_size: once
d_call: NA

cdr3_aa: CASQSDSPTDTQYF
cdr3_nt: TGTGCCAGCCAAAGCGACAGTCCGACAGATACGCAGTATTTT
v_call: TRBV7-9
j_call: TRBJ2-3
clone_size: NA
d_call: NA

cdr3_aa: CASSLYGEGYTF
cdr3_nt: TGTGCCAGCAGCTTATACGGGGAAGGCTACACCTTC
v_call: TRBV5-6
j_call: TRBJ1-2
clone_size: NA
d_call: NA

cdr3_aa: CSASEQQETQYF
cdr3_nt: TGCAGTGCTAGTGAACAGCAAGAGACCCAGTACTTC
v_call: TRBV20-1
j_call: TRBJ2-5
clone_size: NA
d_call: NA

cdr3_aa: CASSWDPAGGPETQYF
cdr3_nt: TGTGCCAGCAGCTGGGACCCAGCGGGGGGCCCAGAGACCCAGTACTTC
v_call: TRBV5-6
j_call: TRBJ2-5
clone_size: NA
d_call: TRBD2

cdr3_aa: CASRLRLGRSTDTQYF
cdr3_nt: TGTGCCAGCAGGCTGAGATTGGGGCGCAGCACAGATACGCAGTATTTT
v_call: TRBV5-5
j_call: TRBJ2-3
clone_size: NA
d_call: NA

cdr3_aa: CASSVERGTSGQETQYF
cdr3_nt: TGTGCCAGCAGCGTGGAAAGGGGGACTAGCGGACAAGAGACCCAGTACTTC
v_call: TRBV9
j_call: TRBJ2-5
clone_size: NA
d_call: TRBD2

cdr3_aa: CASGLETAGLAGLGTGELFF
cdr3_nt: TGTGCTAGTGGTTTGGAGACCGCGGGACTAGCGGGACTGGGGACCGGGGAGCTGTTTTTT
v_call: TRBV12-5
j_call: TRBJ2-2
clone_size: NA
d_call: TRBD2

cdr3_aa: CASSQDRWTGGNSGANVLTF
cdr3_nt: TGTGCCAGCAGCCAAGATCGGTGGACAGGGGGAAACTCTGGGGCCAACGTCCTGACTTTC
v_call: TRBV3-1/TRBV3-2
j_call: TRBJ2-6
clone_size: NA
d_call: TRBD1

cdr3_aa: CASSAGGSGRGDTQYF
cdr3_nt: TGTGCCAGCAGCGCTGGGGGGAGCGGGAGGGGAGATACGCAGTATTTT
v_call: TRBV9
j_call: TRBJ2-3
clone_size: NA
d_call: TRBD2

cdr3_aa: CASSSNYGYTF
cdr3_nt: TGTGCCAGCAGTTCGAACTATGGCTACACCTTC
v_call: TRBV28
j_call: TRBJ1-2
clone_size: NA
d_call: NA

cdr3_aa: CASRLTDRDFSNQPQHF
cdr3_nt: TGTGCAAGTCGCTTGACTGACAGGGACTTTAGCAATCAGCCCCAGCATTTT
v_call: TRBV12-2
j_call: TRBJ1-5
clone_size: NA
d_call: NA

cdr3_aa: CASSPPRGTDTQYF
cdr3_nt: TGTGCCAGCTCACCACCGCGGGGCACAGATACGCAGTATTTT
v_call: TRBV18
j_call: TRBJ2-3
clone_size: NA
d_call: NA

cdr3_aa: CASSVVGQMTGELFF
cdr3_nt: TGTGCCAGCAGCGTAGTGGGACAGATGACCGGGGAGCTGTTTTTT
v_call: TRBV9
j_call: TRBJ2-2
clone_size: few
d_call: TRBD1

cdr3_aa: CASSTTEDSPLHF
cdr3_nt: TGTGCCAGCAGTACCACCGAGGATTCACCCCTCCACTTT
v_call: TRBV6-5
j_call: TRBJ1-6
clone_size: NA
d_call: NA

cdr3_aa: CASSTPRDRGNEQFF
cdr3_nt: TGTGCCAGCAGCACACCCAGGGACAGGGGCAATGAGCAGTTCTTC
v_call: TRBV6-2/TRBV6-3
j_call: TRBJ2-1
clone_size: once
d_call: TRBD1

cdr3_aa: CASSFPGGRGYTF
cdr3_nt: TGTGCCAGCAGTTTCCCAGGGGGCCGAGGCTACACCTTC
v_call: TRBV12-3/TRBV12-4
j_call: TRBJ1-2
clone_size: NA
d_call: TRBD1

cdr3_aa: CASSRPGLAGGEQFF
cdr3_nt: TGTGCCAGTAGTAGGCCGGGACTAGCGGGAGGTGAGCAGTTCTTC
v_call: TRBV19
j_call: TRBJ2-1
clone_size: NA
d_call: TRBD2

cdr3_aa: CASTRTFGEELFF
cdr3_nt: TGTGCCAGCACGAGGACATTCGGAGAGGAACTGTTTTTT
v_call: TRBV21-1
j_call: TRBJ1-4
clone_size: NA
d_call: NA

cdr3_aa: CASTSLPYGYTF
cdr3_nt: TGTGCCAGCACGAGCCTACCCTATGGCTACACCTTC
v_call: TRBV28
j_call: TRBJ1-2
clone_size: NA
d_call: NA

cdr3_aa: CASTSDRGNQPQHF
cdr3_nt: TGTGCCAGCACTTCAGACAGGGGAAATCAGCCCCAGCATTTT
v_call: TRBV21-1
j_call: TRBJ1-5
clone_size: NA
d_call: NA

cdr3_aa: CASSSDRVTGNTIYF
cdr3_nt: TGTGCCAGCAGCTCCGACAGGGTGACTGGAAACACCATATATTTT
v_call: TRBV5-4
j_call: TRBJ1-3
clone_size: NA
d_call: TRBD1

cdr3_aa: CASSSGLNNEQFF
cdr3_nt: TGTGCCAGCAGCTCGGGACTTAACAATGAGCAGTTCTTC
v_call: TRBV7-2
j_call: TRBJ2-1
clone_size: NA
d_call: NA

cdr3_aa: CASRRGGENGYTF
cdr3_nt: TGTGCCAGCCGAAGGGGGGGAGAAAATGGCTACACCTTC
v_call: TRBV7-2
j_call: TRBJ1-2
clone_size: few
d_call: NA

cdr3_aa: CASSQKGPVGEQFF
cdr3_nt: TGTGCCAGCAGCCAGAAGGGGCCAGTCGGGGAGCAGTTCTTC
v_call: TRBV3-1/TRBV3-2
j_call: TRBJ2-1
clone_size: once
d_call: NA

cdr3_aa: CASSYAGGAETQYF
cdr3_nt: TGTGCCAGCAGTTACGCGGGAGGAGCGGAGACCCAGTACTTC
v_call: TRBV6-2/TRBV6-3
j_call: TRBJ2-5
clone_size: NA
d_call: TRBD2

cdr3_aa: CASSYGQSGSYNSPLHF
cdr3_nt: TGTGCCAGCAGCTACGGACAGTCAGGATCCTATAATTCACCCCTCCACTTT
v_call: TRBV7-8
j_call: TRBJ1-6
clone_size: NA
d_call: NA

cdr3_aa: CASSPRYQGGSGELFF
cdr3_nt: TGTGCCAGCAGCCCTCGATACCAGGGAGGGTCCGGGGAGCTGTTTTTT
v_call: TRBV3-1/TRBV3-2
j_call: TRBJ2-2
clone_size: NA
d_call: TRBD2

cdr3_aa: CASSAPRQTSASLTDTQYF
cdr3_nt: TGTGCCAGCAGCGCGCCCCGTCAGACTAGCGCGTCTTTAACAGATACGCAGTATTTT
v_call: TRBV9
j_call: TRBJ2-3
clone_size: NA
d_call: TRBD2

cdr3_aa: CAWMAAADTQYF
cdr3_nt: TGTGCCTGGATGGCAGCGGCGGATACGCAGTATTTT
v_call: TRBV30
j_call: TRBJ2-3
clone_size: NA
d_call: NA

cdr3_aa: CASSPMGLAGGYNEQFF
cdr3_nt: TGTGCCAGCTCACCCATGGGACTAGCGGGGGGATACAATGAGCAGTTCTTC
v_call: TRBV18
j_call: TRBJ2-1
clone_size: NA
d_call: TRBD2

cdr3_aa: CASSWTGFGQPQHF
cdr3_nt: TGTGCCAGCAGCTGGACAGGGTTTGGCCAGCCCCAGCATTTT
v_call: TRBV7-8
j_call: TRBJ1-5
clone_size: NA
d_call: TRBD1

cdr3_aa: CASRPQGPNTEAFF
cdr3_nt: TGTGCCAGCAGACCACAGGGCCCGAACACTGAAGCTTTCTTT
v_call: TRBV3-1/TRBV3-2
j_call: TRBJ1-1
clone_size: NA
d_call: NA

cdr3_aa: CASSNTGFANEQFF
cdr3_nt: TGTGCCAGCAGTAACACAGGGTTTGCCAATGAGCAGTTCTTC
v_call: TRBV27
j_call: TRBJ2-1
clone_size: NA
d_call: NA

cdr3_aa: CASSLNLAGGETQYF
cdr3_nt: TGTGCCAGCAGTTTAAACCTAGCGGGAGGGGAGACCCAGTACTTC
v_call: TRBV28
j_call: TRBJ2-5
clone_size: NA
d_call: TRBD2

cdr3_aa: CASSSRQSPSGANVLTF
cdr3_nt: TGTGCCAGTAGTTCCCGACAGTCCCCCTCTGGGGCCAACGTCCTGACTTTC
v_call: TRBV19
j_call: TRBJ2-6
clone_size: once
d_call: NA

cdr3_aa: CASSLGGGAGAYGYTF
cdr3_nt: TGTGCCAGCAGCTTAGGCGGTGGGGCTGGAGCATATGGCTACACCTTC
v_call: TRBV7-2
j_call: TRBJ1-2
clone_size: NA
d_call: NA

cdr3_aa: CASSLAGRTGGNTIYF
cdr3_nt: TGCGCCAGCAGCTTGGCGGGCAGGACGGGGGGAAACACCATATATTTT
v_call: TRBV5-1
j_call: TRBJ1-3
clone_size: NA
d_call: NA

cdr3_aa: CASLGGGSSYNEQFF
cdr3_nt: TGTGCCAGCCTTGGTGGAGGCAGCTCCTACAATGAGCAGTTCTTC
v_call: TRBV28
j_call: TRBJ2-1
clone_size: once
d_call: NA

cdr3_aa: CASSDSGTGIGELFF
cdr3_nt: TGTGCCAGCAGTGACTCGGGGACAGGGATCGGGGAGCTGTTTTTT
v_call: TRBV6-4
j_call: TRBJ2-2
clone_size: NA
d_call: TRBD1

cdr3_aa: CASSVSGSYNEQFF
cdr3_nt: TGTGCCAGCAGCGTTAGCGGCTCCTACAATGAGCAGTTCTTC
v_call: TRBV5-5
j_call: TRBJ2-1
clone_size: NA
d_call: NA

cdr3_aa: CAISDQGQGPGNTIYF
cdr3_nt: TGTGCCATCAGTGATCAGGGGCAAGGTCCTGGAAACACCATATATTTT
v_call: TRBV10-3
j_call: TRBJ1-3
clone_size: NA
d_call: NA

cdr3_aa: CASSIVSGFTGELFF
cdr3_nt: TGTGCCAGTAGTATAGTATCGGGGTTCACCGGGGAGCTGTTTTTT
v_call: TRBV19
j_call: TRBJ2-2
clone_size: few
d_call: NA

cdr3_aa: CASSLTPNEKLFF
cdr3_nt: TGTGCCAGCAGCCTTACACCCAATGAAAAACTGTTTTTT
v_call: TRBV5-5
j_call: TRBJ1-4
clone_size: NA
d_call: NA

cdr3_aa: CASSLSSLNNQPQHF
cdr3_nt: TGTGCCAGCAGCTTGTCCAGTTTGAACAATCAGCCCCAGCATTTT
v_call: TRBV5-8
j_call: TRBJ1-5
clone_size: NA
d_call: NA

cdr3_aa: CASSEVPGQGFYGYTF
cdr3_nt: TGTGCCAGCAGTGAAGTTCCGGGACAGGGGTTCTATGGCTACACCTTC
v_call: TRBV6-1
j_call: TRBJ1-2
clone_size: NA
d_call: TRBD1

cdr3_aa: CASSYLGSSTDTQYF
cdr3_nt: TGTGCCAGCAGTTACCTGGGCTCTAGCACAGATACGCAGTATTTT
v_call: TRBV6-2/TRBV6-3
j_call: TRBJ2-3
clone_size: NA
d_call: NA

cdr3_aa: CASSPRRGTFAQTQYF
cdr3_nt: TGTGCCAGCAGCCCAAGACGCGGGACTTTTGCCCAGACCCAGTACTTC
v_call: TRBV7-9
j_call: TRBJ2-5
clone_size: NA
d_call: NA

cdr3_aa: CASSASQGLPNEKLFF
cdr3_nt: TGTGCCAGCAGTGCCTCTCAGGGGCTCCCTAATGAAAAACTGTTTTTT
v_call: TRBV6-1
j_call: TRBJ1-4
clone_size: NA
d_call: NA

cdr3_aa: CASSTGLAASYNEQFF
cdr3_nt: TGTGCCAGCAGTACGGGACTAGCGGCCTCGTACAATGAGCAGTTCTTC
v_call: TRBV5-8
j_call: TRBJ2-1
clone_size: once
d_call: TRBD2